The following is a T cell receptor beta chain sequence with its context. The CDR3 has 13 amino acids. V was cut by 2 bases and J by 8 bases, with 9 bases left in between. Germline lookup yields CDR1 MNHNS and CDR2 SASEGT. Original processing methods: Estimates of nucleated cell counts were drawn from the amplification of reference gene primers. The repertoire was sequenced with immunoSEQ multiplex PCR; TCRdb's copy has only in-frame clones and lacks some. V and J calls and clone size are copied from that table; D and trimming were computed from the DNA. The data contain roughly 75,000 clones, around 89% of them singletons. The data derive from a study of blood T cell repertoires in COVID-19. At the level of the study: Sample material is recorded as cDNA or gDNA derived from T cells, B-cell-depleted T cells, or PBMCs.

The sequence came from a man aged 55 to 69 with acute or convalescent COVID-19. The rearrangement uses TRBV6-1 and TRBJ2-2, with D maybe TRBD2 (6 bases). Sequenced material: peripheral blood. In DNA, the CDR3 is TGTGCCAGCAGTGAAAGTCGGGGGGGGGAGCTGTTTTTT. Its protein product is CASSESRGGELFF.